The 13 T cell receptor beta chains in this list originate from one sample, sequenced in a study of cytomegalovirus exposure and HLA in healthy donors. Vbeta (60) and Jbeta (13) primers were used in the PCR. Profiling relied on immunoSEQ multiplex PCR, and the TCRdb table lists in-frame clones only, not all of them. The table has some 200,000 clones, around 89% seen once. Material: PBMCs. Source of these receptors: a woman aged 18-30 years in good health and CMV-seronegative.

The chain joins TRBV5-1 to TRBJ2-7; 8 nucleotides match TRBD2. Germline V CDR1 and CDR2: SGHRS, YFSETQ. The CDR3 spans 13 residues. V shed 2 bases and J 5 bases; nucleotides not matched to a gene: 3. The CDR3 reads CASSFAGGDEQYF. CDR3 DNA sequence: TGCGCCAGCAGCTTCGCGGGGGGAGACGAGCAGTACTTC.

The chain links TRBV2 to TRBJ1-1, with D hard to call. The CDR3 is made up of 11 amino acids. Germline values: CDR1 SNHLY, CDR2 FYNNEI. Trimming pared 7 bases from V and 4 bases from J, leaving 7 bases between. CDR3 in DNA: TGTGCCAGCACGGTCCTCACTGAAGCTTTCTTT. It specifies CASTVLTEAFF.

The rearrangement uses TRBV2 and TRBJ2-2, with 9 bases matching TRBD1. In germline, CDR1 is SNHLY, CDR2 FYNNEI. The CDR3 length is 15 residues. The ends lost 8 bases at V and 1 base at J; junction bases unmatched: 5. CDR3 sequence reads: CASSRQGENTGELFF. CDR3 coding DNA: TGTGCCAGCTCCCGACAGGGGGAGAACACCGGGGAGCTGTTTTTT.

This chain joins TRBV4-1 and TRBJ2-7, with a possible D match to TRBD2 (6 bases). In germline, CDR1 is MGHRA, CDR2 YSYEKL. V lost 0 bases, J lost 7 bases, and 10 bases lay in between. The CDR3 covers 13 residues. The CDR3 protein is CASSQEGGGEQYF. For the CDR3, the DNA is TGCGCCAGCAGCCAAGAGGGTGGGGGGGAGCAGTACTTC.

The V and J genes are TRBV5-4 and TRBJ1-1, with D maybe TRBD1 (5 bases). V lost 4 bases to trimming and J lost 1 base, with 11 bases between them. Germline lookup yields CDR1 SGHNT and CDR2 YYREEE (reference sequence). The CDR3 runs to 14 residues. CDR3 DNA sequence: TGTGCCAGCAGCCAAAGCACAGGGAACACTGAAGCTTTCTTT. This translates into CASSQSTGNTEAFF.

The chain combines TRBV5-6 with TRBJ1-2; a possible D gene is TRBD1 (5 bases). CDR1 is SGHDT, CDR2 YYEEEE, per germline. The ends were cut back, 4 bases at V and 7 bases at J, with 8 bases in the middle. The CDR3 has 11 residues. The CDR3 loop is CASSGGVGYTF. As DNA, the CDR3 is TGTGCCAGCAGCGGGGGGGTTGGCTACACCTTC.

V and J are TRBV11-2 and TRBJ2-5; unclear D gene. The J call may not be correct, given that the DNA end is closer to TRBJ2-7. Germline V lookup: CDR1 SGHAT, CDR2 FQNNGV. This CDR3 spans 16 amino acids. CDR3 in DNA: TGTGCCAGCAGTCCCGACATCTACGAAAGCTCCTACGAGCAGTACTTC. Protein sequence: CASSPDIYESSYEQYF.

The CDR3 here is CASSLSGGPSYEQYF. In DNA form, the CDR3 reads TGTGCCAGTAGTTTGTCAGGGGGCCCCTCCTACGAGCAGTACTTC. This chain links TRBV19 with TRBJ2-7; 8 bases fit TRBD1. V was pared by 5 bases and J by 0 bases, with 6 bases of the junction left unmatched. The CDR3 consists of 15 residues. Germline V CDR1 and CDR2: LNHDA, SQIVND (reference sequence).

V gene TRBV27 combines with J gene TRBJ2-7; unclear D gene. CDR3 length equals 13 residues. Germline lookup yields CDR1 MNHEY and CDR2 SMNVEV (reference sequence). V lost 3 bases to trimming and J lost 4 bases, with 10 bases between them. As DNA, the CDR3 is TGTGCCAGCAGTTTTCAGGCGCAGTACGAGCAGTACTTC. It specifies CASSFQAQYEQYF.

This chain links TRBV10-3 with TRBJ2-1, with TRBD2 matching over 7 bases. The germline V gene has CDR1 ENHRY and CDR2 SYGVKD. The CDR3 runs 12 residues. The CDR3 sequence is CATMASGGEQFF. CDR3 coding DNA: TGTGCTACTATGGCGTCCGGGGGGGAGCAGTTCTTC.

This chain connects TRBV6-5 to TRBJ1-5, with a tentative D call TRBD1 (5 bases). This CDR3 spans 15 amino acids. CDR1 and CDR2 from the germline V gene are MNHEY and SVGAGI. V was shortened by 6 bases and J by 2 bases, with 14 bases between the two germline ends. CDR3 protein: CASSQTARRNQPQHF. The CDR3 DNA is TGTGCCAGCAGCCAGACAGCCAGGCGCAATCAGCCCCAGCATTTT.

The chain links TRBV4-3 to TRBJ2-2; 12 positions match TRBD2. With 1 base clipped from V and 7 bases from J, the junction kept 7 bases outside the gene matches. This CDR3 has 17 residues. Germline lookup yields CDR1 LGHNA and CDR2 YSLEER. For the CDR3, the DNA is TGCGCCAGCAGCCAAGGACTAGCGGGAGACGGGATCGGGGAGCTGTTTTTT. Translated: CASSQGLAGDGIGELFF.

The genes are TRBV7-2 and TRBJ2-1; D perhaps matches TRBD1 (6 bases). Germline V gene lookup returns CDR1 SGHTA and CDR2 FQGNSA. The CDR3 totals 15 residues. Trimming removed 7 bases from V and 8 bases from J, with 21 bases in between. The CDR3 DNA follows: TGTGCCAGCACCCACCCCGGACAGATCTGGGATGAGCAGTTCTTC. Translated: CASTHPGQIWDEQFF.